These 7 T cell receptor beta chains were sequenced from one sample in a study of OX40 agonist ivuxolimab in advanced cancers. Method: immunoSEQ multiplex PCR; TCRdb's copy keeps in-frame clones and lacks some. This sample has some 50,000 clones, with about 87% found just once. The sample consisted of CD4+ or CD8+ T cells sorted from blood, taken in a trial of the OX40 agonist ivuxolimab. The receptors come from an adult with an advanced solid tumor such as melanoma, head and neck, liver or kidney cancer.

J is TRBJ2-5 and V is TRBV6-5; tentatively, D is TRBD2 (6 bases). The germline V gene encodes CDR1 MNHEY and CDR2 SVGAGI. Deletions cut 0 bases from V and 5 bases from J, with 16 bases between. The CDR3 has 16 residues. The CDR3 region is CASSYSTHRGGETQYF. In DNA form, the CDR3 reads TGTGCCAGCAGTTACTCGACGCATAGAGGAGGGGAGACCCAGTACTTC.

The sample holds one count of this clone. This chain joins TRBV6-5 and TRBJ1-6; 9 bases line up with TRBD1. The V segment lost 6 bases and the J segment 10 bases; nucleotides outside the gene matches: 7. Per the germline V gene, CDR1 is MNHEY and CDR2 is SVGAGI. The CDR3 has 14 amino acids. CDR3 residues: CASSPGQGYSPLHF. CDR3 bases: TGTGCCAGCAGCCCGGGACAGGGTTACTCACCCCTCCACTTT.

This chain uses TRBV6-5 with TRBJ1-2; D gene uncertain. This CDR3 is 15 amino acids long. Germline CDR1 and CDR2: MNHEY and SVGAGI. The V gene lost 4 bases and the J gene lost 4 bases, with 16 bases spanning the gap. CDR3 loop: CASSSFISGSYGYTF. The DNA of the CDR3 is TGTGCCAGCAGTTCGTTTATTTCGGGAAGCTATGGCTACACCTTC.

This chain uses TRBV28 with TRBJ1-1, with D unresolved. Germline V lookup: CDR1 MDHEN, CDR2 SYDVKM. The V and J ends lost 3 bases and 2 bases respectively, with 7 bases between them. The CDR3 has 13 amino acids. The CDR3 DNA reads as TGTGCCAGCAGTTTTATTCGAAACACTGAAGCTTTCTTT. Encoded protein: CASSFIRNTEAFF.

The chain has TRBV13 and TRBJ2-7, with 8 bases aligning to TRBD1. V shed 0 bases, J shed 5 bases, and the junction held 6 bases outside the gene matches. The CDR3 runs 15 residues. The germline V gene encodes CDR1 PRHDT and CDR2 FYEKMQ (reference sequence). DNA for the CDR3: TGTGCCAGCAGCTTAGGGGCAGGGGGCAGGAACGAGCAGTACTTC. Translating it yields CASSLGAGGRNEQYF. Drawing the rest from reference TRBV13 and TRBJ2-7, the complete variable domain is AAGVIQSPRHLIKEKRETATLKCYPIPRHDTVYWYQQGPGQDPQFLISFYEKMQSDKGSIPDRFSAQQFSDYHSELNMSSLELGDSALYFCASSLGAGGRNEQYFGPGTRLTVT.

The CDR3: CASSQNRQGWINTIYF. The CDR3 region has the DNA TGCGCCAGCAGCCAGAACCGACAGGGGTGGATTAACACCATATATTTT. The rearrangement uses TRBV4-3 and TRBJ1-3; the match to TRBD1 covers 8 bases. The germline CDR1 and CDR2 sequences are LGHNA and YSLEER. With 3 bases clipped from V and 7 bases from J, the junction kept 11 bases outside the gene matches. The CDR3 is 16 residues long.

The chain carries TRBV28 and TRBJ1-5; TRBD1 matches 7 bases. The CDR3 runs 16 residues. CDR1 and CDR2 from the germline V gene are MDHEN and SYDVKM. V lost 3 bases and J lost 7; bases outside the gene matches: 12. CDR3 sequence (DNA): TGTGCCAGCAGTTTCCAAGGGACAGACGCAGAACAGCCCCAGCATTTT. It codes for CASSFQGTDAEQPQHF.